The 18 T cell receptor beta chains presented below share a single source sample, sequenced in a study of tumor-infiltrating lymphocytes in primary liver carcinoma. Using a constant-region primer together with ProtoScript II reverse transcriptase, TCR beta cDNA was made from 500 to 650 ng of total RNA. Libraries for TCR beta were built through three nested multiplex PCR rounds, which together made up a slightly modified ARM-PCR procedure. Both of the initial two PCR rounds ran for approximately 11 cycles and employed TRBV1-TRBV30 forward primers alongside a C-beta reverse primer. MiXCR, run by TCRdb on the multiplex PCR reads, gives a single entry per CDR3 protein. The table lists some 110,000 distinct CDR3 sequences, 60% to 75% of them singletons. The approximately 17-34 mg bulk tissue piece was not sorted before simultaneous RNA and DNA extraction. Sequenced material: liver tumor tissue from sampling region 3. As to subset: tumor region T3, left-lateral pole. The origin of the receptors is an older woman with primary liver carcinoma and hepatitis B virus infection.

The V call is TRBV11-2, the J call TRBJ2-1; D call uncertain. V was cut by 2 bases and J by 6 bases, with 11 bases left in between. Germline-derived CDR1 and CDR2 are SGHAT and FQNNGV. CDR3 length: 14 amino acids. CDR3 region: CASSLKRTSNEQFF. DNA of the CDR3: TGTGCCAGCAGCTTAAAACGGACGAGCAATGAGCAGTTCTTC.

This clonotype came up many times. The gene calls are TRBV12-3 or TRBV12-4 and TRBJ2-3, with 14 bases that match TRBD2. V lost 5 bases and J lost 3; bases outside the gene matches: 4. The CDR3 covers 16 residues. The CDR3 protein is CASSPGLAGGTDTQYF. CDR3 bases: TGTGCCAGCAGTCCTGGACTAGCGGGAGGTACAGATACGCAGTATTTT.

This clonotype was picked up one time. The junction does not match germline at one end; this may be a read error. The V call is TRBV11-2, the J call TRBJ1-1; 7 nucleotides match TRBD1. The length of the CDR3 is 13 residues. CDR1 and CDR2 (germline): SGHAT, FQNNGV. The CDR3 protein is CAGSLEPTGRALF. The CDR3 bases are TGTGCCGGCAGCTTAGAGCCGACAGGGAGGGCTTTATTT.

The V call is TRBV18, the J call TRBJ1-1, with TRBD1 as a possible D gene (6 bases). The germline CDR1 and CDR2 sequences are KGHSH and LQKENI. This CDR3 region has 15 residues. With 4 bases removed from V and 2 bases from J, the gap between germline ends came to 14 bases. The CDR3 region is CASSLSGTKNTEAFF. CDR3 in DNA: TGTGCCAGCTCACTCTCCGGGACAAAAAACACTGAAGCTTTCTTT.

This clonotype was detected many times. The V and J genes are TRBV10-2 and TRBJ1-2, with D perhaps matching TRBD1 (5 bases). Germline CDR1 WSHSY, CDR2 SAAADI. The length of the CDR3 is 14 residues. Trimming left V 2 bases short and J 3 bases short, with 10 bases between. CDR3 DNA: TGCGCCAGCAGTGAGGGACATTGGGACTATGGCTACACCTTC. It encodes CASSEGHWDYGYTF.

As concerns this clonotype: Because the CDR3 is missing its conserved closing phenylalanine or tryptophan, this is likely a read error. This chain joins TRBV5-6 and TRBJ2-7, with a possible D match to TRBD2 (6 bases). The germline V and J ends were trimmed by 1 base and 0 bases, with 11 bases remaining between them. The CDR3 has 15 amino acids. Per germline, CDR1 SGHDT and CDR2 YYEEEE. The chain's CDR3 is CASSLRGSGSYEQYI. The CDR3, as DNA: TGTGCCAGCAGCTTGAGGGGTAGCGGCTCCTACGAGCAGTACATC.

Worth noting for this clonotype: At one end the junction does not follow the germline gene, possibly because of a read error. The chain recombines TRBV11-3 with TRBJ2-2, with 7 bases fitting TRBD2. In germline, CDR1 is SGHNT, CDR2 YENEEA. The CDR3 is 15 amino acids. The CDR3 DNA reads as TGTGCCAGCAGCCTAGGGACTACGAGGACCGGGGGGCTGTTTTTT. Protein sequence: CASSLGTTRTGGLFF. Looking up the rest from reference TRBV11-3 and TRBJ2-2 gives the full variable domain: EAGVVQSPRYKIIEKKQPVAFWCNPISGHNTLYWYLQNLGQGPELLIRYENEEAVDDSQLPKDRFSAERLKGVDSTLKIQPAELGDSAVYLCASSLGTTRTGGLFFGEGSRLTVL.

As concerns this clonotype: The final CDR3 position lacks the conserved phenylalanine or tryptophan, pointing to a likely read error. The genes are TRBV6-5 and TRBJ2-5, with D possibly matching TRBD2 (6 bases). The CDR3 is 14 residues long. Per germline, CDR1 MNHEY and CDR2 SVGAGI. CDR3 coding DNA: TGTACCAGCAGTCGCCTAGGAGGGGAAGAGACACAGTACTAC. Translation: CTSSRLGGEETQYY.

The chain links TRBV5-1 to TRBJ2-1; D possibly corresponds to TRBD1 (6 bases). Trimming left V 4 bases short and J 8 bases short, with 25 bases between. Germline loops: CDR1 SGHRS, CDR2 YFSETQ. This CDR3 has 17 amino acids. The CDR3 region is CASSLGTMTYRVDEQFF. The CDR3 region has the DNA TGCGCCAGCAGCCTGGGGACGATGACCTACAGGGTCGATGAGCAGTTCTTC. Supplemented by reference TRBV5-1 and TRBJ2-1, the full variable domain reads KAGVTQTPRYLIKTRGQQVTLSCSPISGHRSVSWYQQTPGQGLQFLFEYFSETQRNKGNFPGRFSGRQFSNSRSEMNVSTLELGDSALYLCASSLGTMTYRVDEQFFGPGTRLTVL.

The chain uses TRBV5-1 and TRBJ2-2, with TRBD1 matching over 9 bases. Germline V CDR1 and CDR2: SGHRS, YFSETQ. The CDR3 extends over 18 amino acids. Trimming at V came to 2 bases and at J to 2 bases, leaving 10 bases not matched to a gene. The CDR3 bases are TGCGCCAGCAGCTTTGGCGGGACAGGGTACGAAAACACCGGGGAGCTGTTTTTT. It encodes CASSFGGTGYENTGELFF. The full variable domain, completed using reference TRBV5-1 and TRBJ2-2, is KAGVTQTPRYLIKTRGQQVTLSCSPISGHRSVSWYQQTPGQGLQFLFEYFSETQRNKGNFPGRFSGRQFSNSRSEMNVSTLELGDSALYLCASSFGGTGYENTGELFFGEGSRLTVL.

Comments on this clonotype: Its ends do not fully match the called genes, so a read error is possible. DNA for the CDR3: TGTGCCAGCAGCTTAGGGACTAGCGGTTACAACGAGCACCTCTTC. Translation gives CASSLGTSGYNEHLF. This rearrangement joins TRBV11-2 to TRBJ2-1; the match to TRBD2 covers 10 bases. This CDR3 comprises 15 residues. Per germline, CDR1 SGHAT and CDR2 FQNNGV.

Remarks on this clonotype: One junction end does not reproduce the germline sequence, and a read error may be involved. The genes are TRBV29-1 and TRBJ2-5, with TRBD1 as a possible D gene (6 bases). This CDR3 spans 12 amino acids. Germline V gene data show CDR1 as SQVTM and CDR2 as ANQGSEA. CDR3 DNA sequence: TGCAGCGTTGGAGTCAGGGGCGAGACCCAGTGCTTC. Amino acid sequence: CSVGVRGETQCF.

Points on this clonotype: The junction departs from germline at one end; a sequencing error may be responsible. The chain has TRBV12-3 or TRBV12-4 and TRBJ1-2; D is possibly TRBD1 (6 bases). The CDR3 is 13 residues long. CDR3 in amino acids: CVSTTDRNYGYTF. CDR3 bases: TGTGTCAGCACTACTGACAGGAACTATGGTTACACCTTC.

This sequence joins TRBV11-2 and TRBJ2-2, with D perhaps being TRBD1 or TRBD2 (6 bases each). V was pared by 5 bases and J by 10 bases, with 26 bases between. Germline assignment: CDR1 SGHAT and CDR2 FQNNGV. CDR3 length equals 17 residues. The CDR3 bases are TGTGCCAGCAGCCCAGTTGGCAGGGGACTTGTCATCGAGGAGCTGTTTTTT. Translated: CASSPVGRGLVIEELFF.

CDR3 sequence reads: CSAQVAGGIYEQYF. For the CDR3, the DNA is TGCAGTGCTCAAGTAGCGGGAGGGATCTACGAGCAGTACTTC. V is TRBV20-1 and J is TRBJ2-7; 11 bases align to TRBD2. This CDR3 is 14 amino acids long. The V gene's germline CDR1 is DFQATT and CDR2 SNEGSKA (reference sequence). V lost 5 bases, J lost 3 bases, and 6 bases stayed unmatched.

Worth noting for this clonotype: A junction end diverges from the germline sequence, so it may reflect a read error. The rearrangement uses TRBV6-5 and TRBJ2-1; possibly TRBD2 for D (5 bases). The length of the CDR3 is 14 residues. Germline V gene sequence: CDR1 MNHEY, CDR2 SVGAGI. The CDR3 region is CASSYSPSTNGQFF. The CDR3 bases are TGTGCCAGCAGTTACTCCCCTAGCACTAATGGGCAGTTCTTT.

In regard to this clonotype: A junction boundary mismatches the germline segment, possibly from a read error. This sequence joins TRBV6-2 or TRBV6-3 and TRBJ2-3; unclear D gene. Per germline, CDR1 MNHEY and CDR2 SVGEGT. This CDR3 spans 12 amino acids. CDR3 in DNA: TGTACCAGCAGTTTATCAATATATACGCGGTATTTT. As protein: CTSSLSIYTRYF.

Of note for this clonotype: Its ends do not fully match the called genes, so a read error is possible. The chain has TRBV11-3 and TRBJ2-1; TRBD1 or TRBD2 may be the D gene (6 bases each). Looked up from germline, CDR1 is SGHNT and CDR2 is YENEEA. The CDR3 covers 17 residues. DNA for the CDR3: TGTGTCAGCAGCTCCCGGGGGACACGGACCATGGGCAATGAGCAGTTCTTC. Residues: CVSSSRGTRTMGNEQFF.